One and the same sample provided the 22 T cell receptor beta chains below, sequenced in a study of control samples from healthy donors and cancer patients. The method was immunoSEQ multiplex PCR; TCRdb's version includes in-frame clones alone and lacks a portion of them. The sample consists of tens of thousands of clones, 80% to 95% of them appearing once. Source material: blood. These receptors all stem from a woman under 40 in good health.

V usage is TRBV19 and J usage is TRBJ2-1, with 7 positions matching TRBD2. This CDR3 comprises 16 residues. Trimming cost V 5 bases and J 11 bases; bases outside gene matches: 18. From germline, CDR1 is LNHDA and CDR2 SQIVND (reference sequence). The CDR3 coding sequence is TGTGCCAGTAGTCCCCGAGGAGCGGGGCGTTCAACCAAGCAGTTCTTC. It is translated as CASSPRGAGRSTKQFF.

The chain has TRBV11-2 and TRBJ2-1; D is undetermined. V lost 5 bases, J lost 8 bases, and 19 bases lay in between. Germline V gene sequence: CDR1 SGHAT, CDR2 FQNNGV. The CDR3 extends over 15 amino acids. The CDR3 reads CASSTPAGYSDEQFF. The CDR3 bases are TGTGCCAGCAGCACCCCGGCTGGGTATAGTGATGAGCAGTTCTTC.

This chain connects TRBV6-5 to TRBJ2-4; possible D gene TRBD2, 6 bases. V gave up 7 bases and J gave up 7 bases, with 14 bases separating them. CDR3 length: 13 residues. CDR1 is MNHEY, CDR2 SVGAGI, per germline. The CDR3 region has the DNA TGTGCCAGCACCTATTCGGGGAGGAACATTCAGTACTTC. This sequence encodes CASTYSGRNIQYF.

This clone has only a few counts. The chain has TRBV6-5 and TRBJ1-5; no definite D call. Germline loops: CDR1 MNHEY, CDR2 SVGAGI. The CDR3 contains 15 residues. The V and J ends lost 5 bases and 11 bases respectively, with 22 bases between them. In DNA, the CDR3 is TGTGCCAGCAGTAAAAGTAGGGTGAGGGATCGTTCCCAGCATTTT. It translates to CASSKSRVRDRSQHF.

The rearrangement links TRBV5-5 to TRBJ1-1; D is undetermined. The CDR3 is 13 residues long. Trimming pared 0 bases from V and 7 bases from J, leaving 10 bases between. From germline, CDR1 is SGHKS and CDR2 YYEKEE (reference sequence). The CDR3, as DNA: TGTGCCAGCAGCTTGGATGAGGTGGGTGAAGCTTTCTTT. It codes for CASSLDEVGEAFF.

The chain recombines TRBV28 with TRBJ1-2, with TRBD1 as a possible D gene (6 bases). CDR1 and CDR2 from the germline V gene are MDHEN and SYDVKM. The CDR3 has 14 amino acids. V gave up 3 bases and J gave up 5 bases, with 13 bases separating them. The CDR3 protein is CASSLGGQLYGYTF. The CDR3 region has the DNA TGTGCCAGCAGTTTGGGTGGACAGCTATATGGCTACACCTTC.

This clone was counted once. The chain links TRBV5-5 to TRBJ1-2, with 12 bases matching TRBD1. Germline lookup yields CDR1 SGHKS and CDR2 YYEKEE (reference sequence). J was trimmed by 7 bases and V by 4 bases; bases with no gene match: 5. The CDR3 consists of 14 residues. The CDR3 DNA is TGTGCCAGCAGCAGGGGACAGGGGGCGTCTGGCTACACCTTC. Translated, it gives CASSRGQGASGYTF.

The V gene is TRBV3-1 (or the pseudogene TRBV3-2), the J gene TRBJ1-3; 9 nucleotides align to TRBD1. The germline V gene encodes CDR1 LGHDT and CDR2 YNNKEL (reference sequence). The V segment lost 2 bases and the J segment 4 bases; nucleotides outside the gene matches: 3. The CDR3 covers 15 residues. The CDR3 spells CASSQRTGAGNTIYF. CDR3 sequence (DNA): TGTGCCAGCAGCCAACGGACAGGGGCGGGAAACACCATATATTTT.

The chain links TRBV7-3 to TRBJ1-6, with TRBD1 as a possible D gene (5 bases). Per germline, CDR1 SGHTA and CDR2 FQGTGA. V lost 2 bases and J 6 bases, leaving 8 bases between the germline ends. The CDR3 is 14 residues long. The CDR3 nucleotides read TGTGCCAGCAGCTTAGGGGACCCTAATTCACCCCTCCACTTT. It is translated as CASSLGDPNSPLHF.

The chain carries TRBV11-3 and TRBJ2-3, with D possibly matching TRBD2 (7 bases). CDR1 SGHNT and CDR2 YENEEA come from the germline V gene. The V end lost 2 bases, the J end lost 3 bases, and 21 bases lay between the germline ends. The CDR3 length is 18 residues. This CDR3 reads CASSLSSWGGRGTDTQYF. CDR3 bases: TGTGCCAGCAGCTTAAGCTCTTGGGGGGGGCGCGGGACAGATACGCAGTATTTT.

J is TRBJ2-7 and V is TRBV13; D assignment may be TRBD1 or TRBD2 (6 bases each). From germline, CDR1 is PRHDT and CDR2 FYEKMQ (reference sequence). V was trimmed by 6 bases and J by 0 bases, leaving 12 bases between them. This CDR3 has 14 residues. The CDR3: CASSERGASYEQYF. CDR3 sequence (DNA): TGTGCCAGCAGTGAAAGGGGGGCCTCCTACGAGCAGTACTTC.

This chain links TRBV28 with TRBJ2-4; D is perhaps TRBD1 (6 bases). Germline CDR1 is MDHEN and CDR2 is SYDVKM. This CDR3 is 14 amino acids long. Trimming removed 3 bases from V and 5 bases from J, with 11 bases in between. The CDR3 DNA sequence: TGTGCCAGCAGTTTCCCAGGGGCTGAAAACATTCAGTACTTC. It translates to CASSFPGAENIQYF.

The chain couples TRBV28 to TRBJ1-1; D is ambiguous. CDR1 is MDHEN and CDR2 is SYDVKM in the germline V gene. CDR3 length equals 15 residues. Trimming stripped 1 base from V and 1 base from J, with 10 bases between. CDR3 sequence: CASSLSVAGNTEAFF. The CDR3 nucleotides are TGTGCCAGCAGTTTATCGGTCGCGGGGAACACTGAAGCTTTCTTT.

The rearrangement joins TRBV9 to TRBJ1-1, with D perhaps TRBD1 (6 bases). CDR3 length equals 14 residues. The germline gives CDR1 SGDLS, CDR2 YYNGEE. V lost 4 bases, J lost 3 bases, and 13 bases lay in between. CDR3 protein: CASSTQGIDTEAFF. The CDR3 DNA follows: TGTGCCAGCAGCACCCAGGGGATTGACACTGAAGCTTTCTTT. Filled out from reference TRBV9 and TRBJ1-1, the complete variable domain reads DSGVTQTPKHLITATGQRVTLRCSPRSGDLSVYWYQQSLDQGLQFLIQYYNGEERAKGNILERFSAQQFPDLHSELNLSSLELGDSALYFCASSTQGIDTEAFFGQGTRLTVV.

V usage is TRBV14 and J usage is TRBJ2-1, with 11 bases identical to TRBD2. The germline CDR1 and CDR2 sequences are SGHDN and FVKESK. The CDR3 sequence is 19 residues long. V gave up 4 bases and J gave up 1 base; unmatched junction bases: 12. The CDR3 sequence: CASSPRALSGRASYNEQFF. The CDR3 coding sequence is TGTGCCAGCAGCCCCCGGGCCCTTAGCGGGAGGGCTTCCTACAATGAGCAGTTCTTC.

This clone was counted a single time. The chain couples TRBV3-1 (or the pseudogene TRBV3-2) to TRBJ2-7; TRBD1 might be the D (6 bases). Trimming cost V 3 bases and J 1 base, with 10 bases left between them. This CDR3 comprises 14 residues. Germline V gene sequence: CDR1 LGHDT, CDR2 YNNKEL (reference sequence). DNA for the CDR3: TGTGCCAGCAGCCACAGGGGACAATCCTACGAGCAGTACTTC. It translates to CASSHRGQSYEQYF.

This clone was observed a few times. The V call is TRBV7-9, the J call TRBJ1-1, with TRBD1 matching 8 bases. V shed 5 bases and J 5 bases; nucleotides not matched to a gene: 7. Germline V CDR1 and CDR2: SEHNR, FQNEAQ (reference sequence). The CDR3 extends over 14 amino acids. The CDR3 region is CASSATGVGTEAFF. CDR3 in DNA: TGTGCCAGCAGCGCGACAGGGGTGGGGACTGAAGCTTTCTTT.

The V gene is TRBV18, the J gene TRBJ2-3; D is possibly TRBD1 (6 bases). Germline V CDR1 and CDR2: KGHSH, LQKENI. V gave up 7 bases and J gave up 6 bases, with 14 bases separating them. CDR3 size: 13 residues. CDR3 bases: TGTGCCAGCTACAGACAGGAACGGGATACGCAGTATTTT. It codes for CASYRQERDTQYF.

This sequence joins TRBV9 and TRBJ2-1; possible D gene TRBD2, 6 bases. Trimming left V 0 bases short and J 5 bases short, with 15 bases between. Looked up from germline, CDR1 is SGDLS and CDR2 is YYNGEE. The CDR3 runs to 16 residues. The CDR3 spells CASSVGPATGDNEQFF. The CDR3 DNA sequence: TGTGCCAGCAGCGTAGGTCCCGCGACGGGAGACAATGAGCAGTTCTTC. The full variable domain, completed using reference TRBV9 and TRBJ2-1, is DSGVTQTPKHLITATGQRVTLRCSPRSGDLSVYWYQQSLDQGLQFLIQYYNGEERAKGNILERFSAQQFPDLHSELNLSSLELGDSALYFCASSVGPATGDNEQFFGPGTRLTVL.

The rearrangement links TRBV2 to TRBJ1-6, with 8 bases that match TRBD1. The CDR3 length is 14 residues. The germline V gene encodes CDR1 SNHLY and CDR2 FYNNEI. The junction had 4 bases not matched to a gene; V was cut back by 6 bases and J by 6 bases. CDR3 sequence reads: CASSTDRGNSPLHF. CDR3 sequence (DNA): TGTGCCAGCAGCACTGACAGGGGTAATTCACCCCTCCACTTT. The full variable domain, in which reference TRBV2 and TRBJ1-6 provide the parts outside the CDR3, is EPEVTQTPSHQVTQMGQEVILRCVPISNHLYFYWYRQILGQKVEFLVSFYNNEISEKSEIFDDQFSVERPDGSNFTLKIRSTKLEDSAMYFCASSTDRGNSPLHFGNGTRLTVT.

This chain links TRBV6-1 with TRBJ1-5; the match to TRBD1 covers 7 bases. The germline gives CDR1 MNHNS, CDR2 SASEGT. The ends lost 4 bases at V and 7 bases at J; junction bases unmatched: 13. CDR3 length equals 16 residues. For the CDR3, the DNA is TGTGCCAGCAGTGCCAGCGCAGGGGGAATAGGGCAGCCCCAGCATTTT. This gives the protein CASSASAGGIGQPQHF.

Here the CDR3 DNA reads TGTGCCAGCAGTTTAAGGGCCCGAGGGGGCAATCAGCCCCAGCATTTT. This sequence encodes CASSLRARGGNQPQHF. The chain is built from TRBV27 and TRBJ1-5; tentatively, D is TRBD1 (5 bases). The CDR3 contains 16 residues. CDR1 MNHEY and CDR2 SMNVEV come from the germline V gene (reference sequence). Trimming stripped 2 bases from V and 2 bases from J, with 13 bases between.